The following is a T cell receptor beta chain sequence with its context. The source of the sample is a study of shared clonotypes between healthy human individuals. Turning to the study itself: CD4 naive and memory got three plates each, CD8 naive two, CD8 memory one.

Germline V CDR1 and CDR2: GTSNPN, SVGIG (reference sequence). The CDR3 is 12 residues long. The ends were cut back, 8 bases at V and 4 bases at J, with 15 bases in the middle. Produced via immunoSEQ multiplex PCR; TCRdb's table is partial and in-frame only. Altogether 400,000 or so clones are present, approximately 96% being singletons, with the ten largest covering about 0.32%. This sequence was found in a man aged 25-40 years in good health. V gene TRBV30 combines with J gene TRBJ2-7, with D possibly being TRBD2 (6 bases). The material sequenced was memory CD8+ T cells sorted from blood. Stated subset: CD45RO+ cells pooled with CCR7-negative TemRA cells. CDR3 sequence reads: CAVIGTVYEQYF. The DNA for the CDR3 is TGTGCCGTAATAGGGACTGTGTACGAGCAGTACTTC. Using reference TRBV30 and TRBJ2-7 for the parts outside the CDR3, the full variable domain is SQTIHQWPATLVQPVGSPLSLECTVEGTSNPNLYWYRQAAGRGLQLLFYSVGIGQISSEVPQNLSASRPQDRQFILSSKKLLLSDSGFYLCAVIGTVYEQYFGPGTRLTVT.